This TCR beta chain was recovered during a study of T cell responses to AZD1222 COVID-19 vaccine. Study-level information: Pooling was applied to second doses at about 4 or about 12 weeks.

This clone was found once. The antigen is undetermined. Study-level findings and limits: Donors were chiefly white British, with a greater number of females, and clonal diversity was perhaps underestimated. Repertoires in all cases were sampled only once the peak T cell response had passed. Spike-wide vaccine-associated CD4 TCRs dominated at 160-218 and 743-854.

TCRdb's copy holds only in-frame clones and misses some; the assay was immunoSEQ multiplex PCR. The data contain about 190,000 clones, about nine tenths of them singletons. This CDR3 has 13 residues. The V gene lost 0 bases and the J gene lost 6 bases, with 7 bases spanning the gap. CDR1 and CDR2 from the germline V gene are SGHVS and FQNEAQ. The receptor comes from an adult in good health. The input for sequencing was peripheral blood, taken on day 0 of AZD1222 vaccination. V and J are TRBV7-8 and TRBJ2-3; no firm D call. The CDR3 DNA follows: TGTGCCAGCAGCTTAGCCGGGTGGGATACGCAGTATTTT. It translates to CASSLAGWDTQYF.